The 28 T cell receptor beta chains in this list originate from one sample, sequenced in a study of sequential checkpoint blockade in melanoma. The assay was immunoSEQ multiplex PCR, and TCRdb's table has in-frame clones only and misses some. The sample carries roughly 5,100 clones, roughly 75% recorded once. Described treatment: randomized to nivolumab then ipilimumab (arm A) or the reverse (arm B). The sequences come from CD8+ T cells sorted from blood (inferred from file names), collected from a patient given nivolumab and ipilimumab in sequence. These receptors all come from a human patient with melanoma. Some clones in this sample may be carry-over from other donors' samples.

CDR3 sequence reads: CASSPPPGGAFF. Written as DNA, the CDR3 is TGTGCCAGCAGCCCCCCCCCTGGCGGGGCTTTCTTT. The chain joins TRBV11-2 to TRBJ1-1; D gene uncertain. CDR1 SGHAT and CDR2 FQNNGV come from the germline V gene. The CDR3 contains 12 residues. V lost 5 bases and J 11 bases, leaving 15 bases between the germline ends.

The V and J genes are TRBV4-2 and TRBJ1-5, with TRBD1 as a possible D gene (6 bases). With 0 bases removed from V and 0 bases from J, the gap between germline ends came to 12 bases. This CDR3 is 17 amino acids long. The germline V gene encodes CDR1 LGHNA and CDR2 YNFKEQ. CDR3 DNA: TGTGCCAGCAGCCAAGACAGGGGCGAATATAGCAATCAGCCCCAGCATTTT. The encoded protein is CASSQDRGEYSNQPQHF.

The V call is TRBV15, the J call TRBJ2-2; D might be TRBD1 (6 bases). The CDR3 is made up of 17 amino acids. Trimming left V 3 bases short and J 8 bases short, with 22 bases between. Per germline, CDR1 LNHNV and CDR2 YYDKDF (reference sequence). In DNA, the CDR3 is TGTGCCACCAGCAGCTATGTAGGGGGTGCGAAGCGAGGGGAGCTGTTTTTT. This encodes CATSSYVGGAKRGELFF.

V and J are TRBV19 and TRBJ2-1; no reliable D call. The CDR3 runs to 13 residues. The V gene's germline CDR1 is LNHDA and CDR2 SQIVND (reference sequence). Between the trimmed V and J ends, which lost 1 base and 6 bases, there was a span of 7 bases. The CDR3 DNA reads TGTGCCAGTAGTATAGTCGGTTCCAATGAGCAGTTCTTC. Protein sequence: CASSIVGSNEQFF. Looking up the rest from reference TRBV19 and TRBJ2-1 gives the full variable domain: DGGITQSPKYLFRKEGQNVTLSCEQNLNHDAMYWYRQDPGQGLRLIYYSQIVNDFQKGDIAEGYSVSREKKESFPLTVTSAQKNPTAFYLCASSIVGSNEQFFGPGTRLTVL.

This sequence joins TRBV4-3 and TRBJ1-3; D is perhaps TRBD1 (5 bases). The CDR3 consists of 13 residues. Germline CDR1 is LGHNA and CDR2 is YSLEER. V was trimmed by 5 bases and J by 8 bases, leaving 13 bases between them. The CDR3 coding sequence is TGCGCCAGCAGCTCGGCAAGGGGTGACACCATATATTTT. It translates to CASSSARGDTIYF.

In its sample, this clone ranks as large. The identical CDR3 is also encoded by other nucleotide sequences in the sample. This sequence joins TRBV7-6 and TRBJ1-3; D possibly corresponds to TRBD1 (6 bases). With 2 bases removed from V and 0 bases from J, the gap between germline ends came to 11 bases. CDR1 is SGHVS and CDR2 is FNYEAQ in the germline V gene. This CDR3 has 16 residues. The CDR3 DNA reads as TGTGCCAGCAGCTTAAGGGGCAGGGGCTCTGGAAACACCATATATTTT. Protein sequence: CASSLRGRGSGNTIYF.

Concerning this clone itself: The DNA is omitted, as the CDR3 cannot be located on it reliably, and the CDR3 follows TCRdb's listing. The chain employs TRBV5-4 and TRBJ1-1; no DNA check was done on the table's D call, TRBD1. Both ends counted, the CDR3 spans 12 residues. Germline lookup yields CDR1 SGHNT and CDR2 YYREEE (reference sequence). CDR3 protein: CASSVGQGATFF.

In its sample, this clone was seen a few times. This sequence joins TRBV12-2 and TRBJ2-3; the tabulated D call, TRBD2, remains unverified against the DNA. TRBV12-2 is recorded as a pseudogene. The CDR3 covers 15 residues. The CDR3 protein is CASSNGLAGGDTQYF. CDR3 nucleotide sequence: TGTGCCAGCAGCAACGGACTAGCGGGGGGAGATACGCAGTATTTT.

CDR3 sequence: CATSKRQGIYEQYF. The CDR3 bases are TGTGCCACCAGCAAAAGACAGGGGATCTACGAGCAGTACTTC. The chain has TRBV15 and TRBJ2-5; 8 nucleotides agree with TRBD1. With the DNA end fitting TRBJ2-7 better, the J assignment may be wrong. CDR3 length equals 14 residues. Germline V gene sequence: CDR1 LNHNV, CDR2 YYDKDF (reference sequence).

The chain joins TRBV7-8 to TRBJ2-1; perhaps TRBD2 as D (6 bases). Germline V gene lookup returns CDR1 SGHVS and CDR2 FQNEAQ. Trimming shortened V by 4 bases and J by 10 bases, and 17 bases separated the two germline ends. This CDR3 region has 14 residues. The CDR3: CASSWGLRAREQFF. In DNA, the CDR3 is TGTGCCAGCAGCTGGGGACTTAGGGCCCGAGAGCAGTTCTTC.

The rearrangement uses TRBV19 and TRBJ2-7, with a tentative D call TRBD1 (6 bases). Deletions cut 4 bases from V and 4 bases from J, with 17 bases between. Germline CDR1 and CDR2: LNHDA and SQIVND (reference sequence). There are 15 residues in the CDR3. DNA of the CDR3: TGTGCCAGTAGTACAGGGGCTCTCGGCCTATACGAGCAGTACTTC. Protein product: CASSTGALGLYEQYF.

This chain links TRBV9 with TRBJ1-3; the match to TRBD1 covers 11 bases. The junction had 2 bases not matched to a gene; V was cut back by 4 bases and J by 2 bases. Germline CDR1 is SGDLS and CDR2 is YYNGEE. CDR3 size: 15 residues. CDR3 protein: CASSPGQGAGNTIYF. CDR3 nucleotide sequence: TGTGCCAGCAGCCCGGGACAGGGGGCTGGAAACACCATATATTTT.

With respect to this clone: The sample holds other DNA sequences that translate to the same CDR3. This chain connects TRBV7-6 to TRBJ1-3; TRBD1 aligns across 7 bases. Germline CDR1 and CDR2: SGHVS and FNYEAQ. V lost 2 bases, J lost 1 base, and 5 bases stayed unmatched. CDR3 length: 16 residues. The DNA of the CDR3 is TGTGCCAGCAGCTTACGGGGCAGGGGGTCTGGAAACACCATATATTTT. It yields the protein CASSLRGRGSGNTIYF.

This chain joins TRBV11-3 and TRBJ1-1, with 10 bases that match TRBD1. CDR1 SGHNT and CDR2 YENEEA come from the germline V gene. CDR3 length equals 16 residues. V shed 5 bases, J shed 0 bases, and the junction held 6 bases outside the gene matches. The DNA of the CDR3 is TGTGCCAGCAGCCCCACGGGACAGGGGATGAACACTGAAGCTTTCTTT. Amino acids: CASSPTGQGMNTEAFF. Full variable domain (outside the CDR3, taken from reference TRBV11-3 and TRBJ1-1): EAGVVQSPRYKIIEKKQPVAFWCNPISGHNTLYWYLQNLGQGPELLIRYENEEAVDDSQLPKDRFSAERLKGVDSTLKIQPAELGDSAVYLCASSPTGQGMNTEAFFGQGTRLTVV.

In this sample, this clone turned up a few times. The rearrangement links TRBV19 to TRBJ2-7; TRBD1 matches 8 bases. This CDR3 region has 17 residues. The V and J ends lost 5 bases and 2 bases, in that order; junction bases with no gene match: 14. Germline assignment: CDR1 LNHDA and CDR2 SQIVND (reference sequence). DNA for the CDR3: TGTGCCAGTAGTGGGGTCGAAGGACAGGGTGTCCCCTACGAGCAGTACTTC. It translates to CASSGVEGQGVPYEQYF.

In the case of this clone: The junction shows a germline mismatch at one end, possibly a read error. V and J are TRBV9 and TRBJ1-1, with D tentatively TRBD1 (6 bases). This CDR3 has 9 residues. CDR1 and CDR2 (germline): SGDLS, YYNGEE. This CDR3 is CASSPYRAF. The CDR3 coding sequence is TGTGCCAGCAGCCCTTACAGGGCCTTT.

V gene TRBV10-3 combines with J gene TRBJ1-5; tentatively, D is TRBD1 (5 bases). The CDR3 covers 12 residues. V lost 11 bases, J lost 0 bases, and 8 bases lay in between. CDR1 is ENHRY, CDR2 SYGVKD, per germline. The CDR3 DNA sequence: TGTGCCTCAGGGCATAGCAATCAGCCCCAGCATTTT. Protein product: CASGHSNQPQHF.

This chain joins TRBV14 and TRBJ2-7; D uncertain. Germline loops: CDR1 SGHDN, CDR2 FVKESK. With 3 bases removed from V and 5 bases from J, the gap between germline ends came to 14 bases. The CDR3 loop spans 14 amino acids. Here the CDR3 reads CASSHTPVFHEQYF. DNA for the CDR3: TGTGCCAGCAGCCACACACCCGTATTCCACGAGCAGTACTTC.

V usage is TRBV5-1 and J usage is TRBJ2-5, with 11 bases identical to TRBD1. The germline V gene encodes CDR1 SGHRS and CDR2 YFSETQ. The CDR3 has 15 amino acids. V gave up 5 bases and J gave up 5 bases; unmatched junction bases: 8. Here the CDR3 DNA reads TGCGCCAGCAGGGCGGGACAGGGGGTAAGGGAGACCCAGTACTTC. Amino acids: CASRAGQGVRETQYF.

This clone was seen a single time. The V and J genes are TRBV5-5 and TRBJ1-1; no clear D gene. Germline V gene data show CDR1 as SGHKS and CDR2 as YYEKEE (reference sequence). The CDR3 sequence is 14 residues long. V was cut by 0 bases and J by 2 bases, with 8 bases left in between. The CDR3 sequence: CASSLDSRNTEAFF. CDR3 DNA: TGTGCCAGCAGCTTGGACAGCCGCAACACTGAAGCTTTCTTT.

This clone is classed as medium-sized. V and J are TRBV2 and TRBJ1-3; 7 positions match TRBD1. Per the germline V gene, CDR1 is SNHLY and CDR2 is FYNNEI. The CDR3 extends over 15 amino acids. J lost 6 bases, V lost 8 bases, and 13 bases had no gene match. CDR3 bases: TGTGCCAGCCGCCTAGACAGGGCCATTATAAACACCATATATTTT. Its translation is CASRLDRAIINTIYF. Filled out from reference TRBV2 and TRBJ1-3, the complete variable domain reads EPEVTQTPSHQVTQMGQEVILRCVPISNHLYFYWYRQILGQKVEFLVSFYNNEISEKSEIFDDQFSVERPDGSNFTLKIRSTKLEDSAMYFCASRLDRAIINTIYFGEGSWLTVV.

The V gene is TRBV25-1, the J gene TRBJ1-1; TRBD1 might be the D (6 bases). Germline V gene data show CDR1 as MGHDK and CDR2 as SYGVNS. The CDR3 is 12 residues long. V lost 8 bases and J 7 bases, leaving 14 bases between the germline ends. Written as DNA, the CDR3 is TGTGCCAGCTCCGGGACAAGAGTTGAAGCTTTCTTT. Residues: CASSGTRVEAFF.

The chain is built from TRBV5-1 and TRBJ2-1; TRBD1 is a possible D gene (6 bases). Germline loops: CDR1 SGHRS, CDR2 YFSETQ. This CDR3 has 11 amino acids. The germline V and J ends were trimmed by 0 bases and 11 bases, with 6 bases remaining between them. CDR3 sequence: CASSLGDKQFF. The CDR3 DNA is TGCGCCAGCAGCTTGGGGGACAAGCAGTTCTTC.

The rearrangement joins TRBV12-5 to TRBJ1-2; the D gene is possibly TRBD1 (5 bases). The V and J ends lost 0 bases and 4 bases respectively, with 12 bases between them. The CDR3 is 15 amino acids. Looked up from germline, CDR1 is LGHNT and CDR2 is FRNRAP. Here the CDR3 DNA reads TGTGCTAGTGGTTTGGTCAGGGAATTGGGCTATGGCTACACCTTC. It is translated as CASGLVRELGYGYTF. Based on the CDR3 plus reference TRBV12-5 and TRBJ1-2, the full variable domain is DARVTQTPRHKVTEMGQEVTMRCQPILGHNTVFWYRQTMMQGLELLAYFRNRAPLDDSGMPKDRFSAEMPDATLATLKIQPSEPRDSAVYFCASGLVRELGYGYTFGSGTRLTVV.

The chain employs TRBV6-5 and TRBJ2-7; D unresolved. This CDR3 has 13 residues. V shed 0 bases and J shed 3 bases, with 6 bases lying between them. Looked up from germline, CDR1 is MNHEY and CDR2 is SVGAGI. CDR3 sequence: CASSYSSRYEQYF. CDR3 nucleotides: TGTGCCAGCAGTTACTCATCCCGCTACGAGCAGTACTTC.

J is TRBJ1-1 and V is TRBV7-9, with a tentative D call TRBD1 (5 bases). V was pared by 1 base and J by 1 base, with 13 bases between. The CDR3 has 16 amino acids. Germline loops: CDR1 SEHNR, CDR2 FQNEAQ (reference sequence). The CDR3, as DNA: TGTGCCAGCAGCTTAGGCAGGGTGGGGGGGAACACTGAAGCTTTCTTT. Protein sequence: CASSLGRVGGNTEAFF.

This chain uses TRBV27 with TRBJ1-4; no firm D call. Germline V gene data show CDR1 as MNHEY and CDR2 as SMNVEV (reference sequence). This CDR3 region has 14 residues. V was cut by 6 bases and J by 10 bases, with 18 bases left in between. The chain's CDR3 is CASSPSGVWGKLFF. CDR3 DNA sequence: TGTGCCAGCAGCCCTTCCGGGGTGTGGGGAAAACTGTTTTTT.

This chain uses TRBV9 with TRBJ1-1; D might be TRBD1 (6 bases). This CDR3 has 13 residues. Germline V CDR1 and CDR2: SGDLS, YYNGEE. V was clipped by 0 bases and J by 7 bases, with 10 bases between them. CDR3 nucleotide sequence: TGTGCCAGCAGCGTAGGAGGGGGTGGTGAAGCTTTCTTT. This sequence encodes CASSVGGGGEAFF. Full variable domain (missing parts from reference TRBV9 and TRBJ1-1): DSGVTQTPKHLITATGQRVTLRCSPRSGDLSVYWYQQSLDQGLQFLIQYYNGEERAKGNILERFSAQQFPDLHSELNLSSLELGDSALYFCASSVGGGGEAFFGQGTRLTVV.